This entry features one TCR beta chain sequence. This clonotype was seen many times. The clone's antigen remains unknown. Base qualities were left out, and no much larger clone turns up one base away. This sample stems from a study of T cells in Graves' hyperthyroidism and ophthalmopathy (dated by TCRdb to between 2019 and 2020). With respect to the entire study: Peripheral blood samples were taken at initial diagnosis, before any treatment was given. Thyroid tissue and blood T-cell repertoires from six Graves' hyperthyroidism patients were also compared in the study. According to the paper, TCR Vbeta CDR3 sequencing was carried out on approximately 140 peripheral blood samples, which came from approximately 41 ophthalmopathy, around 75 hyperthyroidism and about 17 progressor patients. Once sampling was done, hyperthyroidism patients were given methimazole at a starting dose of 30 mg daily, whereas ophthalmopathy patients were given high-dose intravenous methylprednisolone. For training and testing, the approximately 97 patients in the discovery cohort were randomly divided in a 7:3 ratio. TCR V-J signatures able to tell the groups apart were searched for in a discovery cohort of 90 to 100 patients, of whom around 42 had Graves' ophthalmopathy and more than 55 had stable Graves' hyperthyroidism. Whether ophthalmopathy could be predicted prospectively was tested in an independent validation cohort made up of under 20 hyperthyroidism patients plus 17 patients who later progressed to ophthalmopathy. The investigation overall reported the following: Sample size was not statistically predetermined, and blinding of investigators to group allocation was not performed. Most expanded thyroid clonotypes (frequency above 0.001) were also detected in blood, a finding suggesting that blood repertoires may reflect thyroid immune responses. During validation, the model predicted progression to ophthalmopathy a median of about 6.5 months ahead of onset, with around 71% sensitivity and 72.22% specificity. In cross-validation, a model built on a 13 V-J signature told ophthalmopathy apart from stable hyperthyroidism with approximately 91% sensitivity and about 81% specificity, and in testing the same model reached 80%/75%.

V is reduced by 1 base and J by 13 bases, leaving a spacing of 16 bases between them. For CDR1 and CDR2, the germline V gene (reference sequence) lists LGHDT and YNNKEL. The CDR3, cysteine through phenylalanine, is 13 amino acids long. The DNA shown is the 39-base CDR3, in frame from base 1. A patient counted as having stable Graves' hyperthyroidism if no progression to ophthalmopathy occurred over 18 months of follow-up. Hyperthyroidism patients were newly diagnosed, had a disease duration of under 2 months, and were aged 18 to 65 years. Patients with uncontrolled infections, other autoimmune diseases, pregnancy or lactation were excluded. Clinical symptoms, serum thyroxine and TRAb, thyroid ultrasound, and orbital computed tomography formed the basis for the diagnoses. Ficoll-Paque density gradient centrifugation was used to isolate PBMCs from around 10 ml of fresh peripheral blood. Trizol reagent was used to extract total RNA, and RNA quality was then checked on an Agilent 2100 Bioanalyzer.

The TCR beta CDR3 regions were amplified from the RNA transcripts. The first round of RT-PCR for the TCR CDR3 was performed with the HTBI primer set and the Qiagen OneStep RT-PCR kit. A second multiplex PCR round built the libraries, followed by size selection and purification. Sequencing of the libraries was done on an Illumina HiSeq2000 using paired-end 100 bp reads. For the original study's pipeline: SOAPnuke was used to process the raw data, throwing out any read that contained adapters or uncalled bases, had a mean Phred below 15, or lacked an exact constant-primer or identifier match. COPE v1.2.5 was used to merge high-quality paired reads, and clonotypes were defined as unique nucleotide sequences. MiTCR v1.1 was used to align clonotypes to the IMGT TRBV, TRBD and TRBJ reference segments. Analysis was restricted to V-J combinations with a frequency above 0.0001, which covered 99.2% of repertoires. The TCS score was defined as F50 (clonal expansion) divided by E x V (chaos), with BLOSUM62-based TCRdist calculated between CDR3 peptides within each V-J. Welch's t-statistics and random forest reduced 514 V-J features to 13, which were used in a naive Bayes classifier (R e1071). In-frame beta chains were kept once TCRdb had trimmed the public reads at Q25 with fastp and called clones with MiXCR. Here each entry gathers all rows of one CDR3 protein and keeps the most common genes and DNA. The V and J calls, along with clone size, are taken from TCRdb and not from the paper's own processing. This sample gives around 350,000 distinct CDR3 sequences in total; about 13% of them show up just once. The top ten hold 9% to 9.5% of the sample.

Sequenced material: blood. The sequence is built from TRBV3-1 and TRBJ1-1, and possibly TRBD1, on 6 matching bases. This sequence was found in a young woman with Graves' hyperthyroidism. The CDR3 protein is CASSQGDMRKLFF. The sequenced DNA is TGTGCCAGCAGCCAAGGGGACATGAGAAAGCTTTTCTTT.